This TCR beta chain was sequenced for a study of blood T cell repertoires in COVID-19. In the study overall: Spain, Italy and the United States supplied samples that represented acute and convalescent COVID-19. T cells, B-cell-depleted T cells, or PBMCs supplied cDNA or gDNA.

Original processing notes: The assay estimated nucleated cells by amplifying reference gene primers. Here immunoSEQ multiplex PCR was the method, and the copy in TCRdb shows in-frame clones only, minus some. V and J calls and clone size are as listed in that table; D and trimming were resolved from the DNA. Among around 140,000 clones listed, 70% to 80% were seen once. J gave up 2 bases and V 3 bases, and 7 bases lay outside the gene matches. Germline V CDR1 and CDR2: GTSNPN, SVGIG (reference sequence). The CDR3 is 15 amino acids. The TCR sequence derives from a woman between 45 and 60 years old with active or convalescent COVID-19. The sample consisted of peripheral blood. The chain carries TRBV30 and TRBJ1-5, with 7 bases fitting TRBD1. CDR3 in amino acids: CAWRTSGTGNQPQHF. The CDR3, as DNA: TGTGCCTGGAGAACCTCCGGGACAGGCAATCAGCCCCAGCATTTT.